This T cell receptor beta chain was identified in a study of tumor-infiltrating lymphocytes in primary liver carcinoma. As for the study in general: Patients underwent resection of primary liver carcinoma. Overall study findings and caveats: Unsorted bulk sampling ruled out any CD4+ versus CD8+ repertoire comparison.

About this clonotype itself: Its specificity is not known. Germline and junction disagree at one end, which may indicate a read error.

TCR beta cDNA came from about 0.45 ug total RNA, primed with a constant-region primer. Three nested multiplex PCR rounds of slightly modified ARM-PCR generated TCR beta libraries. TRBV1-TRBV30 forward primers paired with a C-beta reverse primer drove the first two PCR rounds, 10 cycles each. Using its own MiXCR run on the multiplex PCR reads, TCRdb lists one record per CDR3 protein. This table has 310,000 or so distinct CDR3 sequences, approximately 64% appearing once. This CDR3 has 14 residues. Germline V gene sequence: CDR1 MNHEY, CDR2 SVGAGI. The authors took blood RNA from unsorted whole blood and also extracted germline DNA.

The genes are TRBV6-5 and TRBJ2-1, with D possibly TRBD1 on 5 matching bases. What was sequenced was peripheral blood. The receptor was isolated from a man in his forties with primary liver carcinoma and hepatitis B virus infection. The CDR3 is CASSYSPGFDEQLF. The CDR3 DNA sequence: TGTGCCAGCAGTTACTCGCCAGGGTTCGATGAACAGCTCTTC.